This entry concerns a single T cell receptor (beta chain). Its antigen is unidentified. The record originates from a study of graft-versus-host responses after intestinal transplantation. Across the study: Induction using anti-thymocyte globulin, followed by tacrolimus and steroids for 3 to 4 years, was given to all recipients. Study results and limitations: Recipient bone marrow held GvH clones, some seen earlier in ileum or blood.

V lost 1 base, J lost 3 bases, and 8 bases stayed unmatched. The CDR3 has 17 amino acids. Germline V lookup: CDR1 LGHNA, CDR2 YNFKEQ. Clones were read by immunoSEQ multiplex PCR, and TCRdb kept only the in-frame ones, dropping some. This table holds some 36,000 clones, approximately 93% found once. The V gene is TRBV4-2, the J gene TRBJ2-7, with 11 bases fitting TRBD2. The starting material was unstimulated CD4+ T cells sorted from spleen or lymph node cells, obtained before transplant. The TCR sequence derives from a human donor who was the organ donor for an intestinal transplant. CDR3 amino acids: CASSQVGTSGSIYEQYF. The CDR3 DNA reads TGTGCCAGCAGCCAAGTCGGGACTAGCGGAAGTATCTACGAGCAGTACTTC.